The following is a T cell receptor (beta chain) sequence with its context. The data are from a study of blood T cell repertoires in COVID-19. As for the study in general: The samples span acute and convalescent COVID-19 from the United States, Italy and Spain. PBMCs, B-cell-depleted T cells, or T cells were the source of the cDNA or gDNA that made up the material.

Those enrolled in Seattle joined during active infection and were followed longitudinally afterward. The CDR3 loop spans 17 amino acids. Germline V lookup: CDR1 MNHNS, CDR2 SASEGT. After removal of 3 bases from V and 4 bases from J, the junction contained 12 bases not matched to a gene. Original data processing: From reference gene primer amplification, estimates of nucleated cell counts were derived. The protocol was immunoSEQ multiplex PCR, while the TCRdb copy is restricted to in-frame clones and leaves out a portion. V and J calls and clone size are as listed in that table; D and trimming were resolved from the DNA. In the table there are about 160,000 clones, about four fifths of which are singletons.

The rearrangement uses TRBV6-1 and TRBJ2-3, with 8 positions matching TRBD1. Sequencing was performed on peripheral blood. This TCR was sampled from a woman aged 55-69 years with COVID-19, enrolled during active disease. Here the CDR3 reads CASSEGKQGGPPDTQYF. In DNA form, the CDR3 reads TGTGCCAGCAGTGAGGGGAAACAGGGGGGCCCCCCAGATACGCAGTATTTT.